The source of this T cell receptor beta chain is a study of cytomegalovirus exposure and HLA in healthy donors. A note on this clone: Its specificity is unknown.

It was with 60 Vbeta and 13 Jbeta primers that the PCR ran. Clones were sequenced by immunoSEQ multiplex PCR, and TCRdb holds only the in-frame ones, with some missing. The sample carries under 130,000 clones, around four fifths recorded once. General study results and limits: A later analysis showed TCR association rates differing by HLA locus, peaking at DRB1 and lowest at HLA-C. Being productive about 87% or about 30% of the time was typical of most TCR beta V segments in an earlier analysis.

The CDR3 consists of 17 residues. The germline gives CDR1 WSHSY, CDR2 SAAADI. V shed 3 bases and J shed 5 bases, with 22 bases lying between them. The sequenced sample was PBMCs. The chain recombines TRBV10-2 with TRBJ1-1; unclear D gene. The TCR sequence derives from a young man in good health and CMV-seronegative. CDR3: CASSDWTVRGGSTEAFF. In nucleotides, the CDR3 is TGCGCCAGCAGTGATTGGACGGTCCGGGGTGGTTCGACTGAAGCTTTCTTT.